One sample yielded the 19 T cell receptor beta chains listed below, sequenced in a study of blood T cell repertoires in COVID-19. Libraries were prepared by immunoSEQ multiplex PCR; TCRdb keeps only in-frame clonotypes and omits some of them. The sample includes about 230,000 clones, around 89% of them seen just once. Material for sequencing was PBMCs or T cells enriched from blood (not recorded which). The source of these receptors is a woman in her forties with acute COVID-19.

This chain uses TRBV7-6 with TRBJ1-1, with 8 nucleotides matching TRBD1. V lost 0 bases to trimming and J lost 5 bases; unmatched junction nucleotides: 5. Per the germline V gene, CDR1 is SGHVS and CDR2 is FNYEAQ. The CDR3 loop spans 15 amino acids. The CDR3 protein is CASSLAKGTGTEAFF. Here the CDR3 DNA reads TGTGCCAGCAGCTTAGCGAAGGGGACAGGAACTGAAGCTTTCTTT.

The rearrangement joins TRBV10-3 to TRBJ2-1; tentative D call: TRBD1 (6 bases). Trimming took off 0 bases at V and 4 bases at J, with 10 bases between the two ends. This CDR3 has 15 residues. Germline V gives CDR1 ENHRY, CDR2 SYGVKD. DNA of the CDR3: TGTGCCATCAGTGAGTCTCGGACAGCGTACAATGAGCAGTTCTTC. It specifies CAISESRTAYNEQFF.

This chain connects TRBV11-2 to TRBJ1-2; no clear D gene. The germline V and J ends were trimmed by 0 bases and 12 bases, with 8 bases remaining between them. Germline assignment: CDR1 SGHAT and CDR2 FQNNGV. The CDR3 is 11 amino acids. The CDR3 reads CASSLERFHTF. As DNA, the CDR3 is TGTGCCAGCAGCTTAGAGAGGTTTCACACCTTC.

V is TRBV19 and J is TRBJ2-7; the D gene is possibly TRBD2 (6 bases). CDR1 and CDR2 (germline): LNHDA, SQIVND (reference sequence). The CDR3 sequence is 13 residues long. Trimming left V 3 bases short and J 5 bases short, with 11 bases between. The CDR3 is CASSIGGPHEQYF. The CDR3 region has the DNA TGTGCCAGTAGTATCGGGGGACCCCACGAGCAGTACTTC.

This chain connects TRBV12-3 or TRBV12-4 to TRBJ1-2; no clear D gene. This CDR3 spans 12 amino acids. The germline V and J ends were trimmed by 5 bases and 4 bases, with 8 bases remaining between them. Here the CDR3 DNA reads TGTGCCAGCAGTCGGAGAAGCTATGGCTACACCTTC. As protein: CASSRRSYGYTF.

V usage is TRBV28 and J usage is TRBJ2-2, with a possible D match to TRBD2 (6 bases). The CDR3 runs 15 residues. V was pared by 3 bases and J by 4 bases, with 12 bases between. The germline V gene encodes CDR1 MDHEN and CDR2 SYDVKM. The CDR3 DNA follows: TGTGCCAGCAGTTTGAGCGGGCTCGGCACCGGGGAGCTGTTTTTT. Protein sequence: CASSLSGLGTGELFF.

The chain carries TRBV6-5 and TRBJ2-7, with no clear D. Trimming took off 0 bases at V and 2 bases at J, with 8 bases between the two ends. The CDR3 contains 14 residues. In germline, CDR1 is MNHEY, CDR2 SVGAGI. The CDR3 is CASSYSDTPYEQYF. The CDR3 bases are TGTGCCAGCAGTTACTCTGACACCCCCTACGAGCAGTACTTC.

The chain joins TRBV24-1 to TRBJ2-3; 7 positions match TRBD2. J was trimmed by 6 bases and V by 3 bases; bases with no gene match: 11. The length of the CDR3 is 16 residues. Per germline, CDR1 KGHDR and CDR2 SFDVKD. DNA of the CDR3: TGTGCCACCAGTGATGCCCGCGGCGGGGGTTCGGATACGCAGTATTTT. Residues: CATSDARGGGSDTQYF.

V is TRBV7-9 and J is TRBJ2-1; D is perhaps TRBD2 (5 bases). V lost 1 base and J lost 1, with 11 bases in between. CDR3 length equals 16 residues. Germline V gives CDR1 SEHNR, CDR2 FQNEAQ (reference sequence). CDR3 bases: TGTGCCAGCAGCTTAGTGGGGAGTAGGTCCTACAATGAGCAGTTCTTC. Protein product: CASSLVGSRSYNEQFF.

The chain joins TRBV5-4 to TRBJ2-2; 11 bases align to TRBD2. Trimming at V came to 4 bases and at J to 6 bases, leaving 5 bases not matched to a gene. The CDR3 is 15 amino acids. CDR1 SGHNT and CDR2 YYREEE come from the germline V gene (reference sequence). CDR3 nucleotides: TGTGCCAGCAGCCTGCCGGGACTAGCGGCCGGGGAGCTGTTTTTT. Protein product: CASSLPGLAAGELFF.

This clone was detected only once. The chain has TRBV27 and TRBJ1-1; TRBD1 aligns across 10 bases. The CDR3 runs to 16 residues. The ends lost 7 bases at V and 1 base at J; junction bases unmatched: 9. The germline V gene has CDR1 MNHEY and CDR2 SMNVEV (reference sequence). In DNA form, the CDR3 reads TGTGCCAGCAAGATGACAGGGGGCTTTTGGAACACTGAAGCTTTCTTT. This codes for CASKMTGGFWNTEAFF.

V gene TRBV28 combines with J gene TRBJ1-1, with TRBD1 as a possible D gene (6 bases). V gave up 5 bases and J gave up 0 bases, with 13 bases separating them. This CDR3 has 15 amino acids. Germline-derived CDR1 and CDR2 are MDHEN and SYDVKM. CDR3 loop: CASSPWTVMNTEAFF. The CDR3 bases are TGTGCCAGCAGTCCTTGGACAGTGATGAACACTGAAGCTTTCTTT.

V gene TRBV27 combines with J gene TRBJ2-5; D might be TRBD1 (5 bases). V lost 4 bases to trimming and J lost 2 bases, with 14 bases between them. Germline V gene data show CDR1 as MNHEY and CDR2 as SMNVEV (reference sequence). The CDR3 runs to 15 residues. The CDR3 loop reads CASSSRLQGQETQYF. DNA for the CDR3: TGTGCCAGCAGTTCCCGCCTTCAGGGACAAGAGACCCAGTACTTC.

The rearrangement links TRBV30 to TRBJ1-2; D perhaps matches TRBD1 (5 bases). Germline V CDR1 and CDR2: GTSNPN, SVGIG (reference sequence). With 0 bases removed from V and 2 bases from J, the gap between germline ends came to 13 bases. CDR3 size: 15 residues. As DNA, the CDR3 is TGTGCCTGGAGTGTATCATCGGGGGGGAACTATGGCTACACCTTC. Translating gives CAWSVSSGGNYGYTF.

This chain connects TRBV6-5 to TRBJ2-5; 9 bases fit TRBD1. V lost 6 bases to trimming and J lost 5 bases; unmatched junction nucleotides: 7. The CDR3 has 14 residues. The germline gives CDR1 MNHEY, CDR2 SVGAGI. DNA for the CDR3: TGTGCCAGCAGCACCGGGACAGGGACGGAGACCCAGTACTTC. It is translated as CASSTGTGTETQYF.

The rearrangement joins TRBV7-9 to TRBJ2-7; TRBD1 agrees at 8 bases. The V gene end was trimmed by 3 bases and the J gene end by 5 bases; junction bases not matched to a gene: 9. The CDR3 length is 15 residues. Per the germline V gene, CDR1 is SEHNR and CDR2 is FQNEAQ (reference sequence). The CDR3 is CASSLGQGARNEQYF. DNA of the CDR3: TGTGCCAGCAGCTTGGGGCAGGGGGCTCGGAACGAGCAGTACTTC.

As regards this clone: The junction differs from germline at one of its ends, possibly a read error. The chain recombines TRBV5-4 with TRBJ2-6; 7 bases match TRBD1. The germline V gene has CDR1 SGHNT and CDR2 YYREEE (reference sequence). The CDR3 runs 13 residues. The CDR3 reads CASSRTGVNVLTF. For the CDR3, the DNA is TGTGCCAGCAGCCGTACAGGGGTCAACGTCCTGACTTTC.

CDR3 nucleotide sequence: TGTGCCAGCAGCCTGGAGGCAAGTCCTCTCGGGGGAGGCTACACCTTC. This translates into CASSLEASPLGGGYTF. The rearrangement uses TRBV9 and TRBJ1-2; a possible D gene is TRBD1 (5 bases). The CDR3 has 16 residues. Trimming shortened V by 4 bases and J by 8 bases, and 24 bases separated the two germline ends. The germline gives CDR1 SGDLS, CDR2 YYNGEE. The full variable domain, with the rest looked up from reference TRBV9 and TRBJ1-2, is DSGVTQTPKHLITATGQRVTLRCSPRSGDLSVYWYQQSLDQGLQFLIQYYNGEERAKGNILERFSAQQFPDLHSELNLSSLELGDSALYFCASSLEASPLGGGYTFGSGTRLTVV.

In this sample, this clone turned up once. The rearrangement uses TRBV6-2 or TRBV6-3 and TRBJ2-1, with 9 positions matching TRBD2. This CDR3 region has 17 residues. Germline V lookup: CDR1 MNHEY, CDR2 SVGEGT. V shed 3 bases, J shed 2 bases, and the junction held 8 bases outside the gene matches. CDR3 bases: TGTGCCAGCAGTTATGATTTGGGCGGGAGGGCCTACAATGAGCAGTTCTTC. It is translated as CASSYDLGGRAYNEQFF.